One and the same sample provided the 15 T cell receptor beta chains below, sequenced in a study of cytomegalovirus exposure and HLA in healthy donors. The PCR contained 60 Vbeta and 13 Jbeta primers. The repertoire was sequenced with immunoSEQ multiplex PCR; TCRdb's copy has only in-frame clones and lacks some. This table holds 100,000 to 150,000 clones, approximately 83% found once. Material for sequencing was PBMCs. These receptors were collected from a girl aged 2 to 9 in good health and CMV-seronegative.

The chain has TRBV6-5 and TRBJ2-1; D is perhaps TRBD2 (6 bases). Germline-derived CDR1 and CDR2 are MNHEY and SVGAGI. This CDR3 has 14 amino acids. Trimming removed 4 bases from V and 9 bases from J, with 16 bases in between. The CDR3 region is CASSLDRDWGEQFF. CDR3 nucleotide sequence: TGTGCCAGCAGTTTAGACCGGGACTGGGGTGAGCAGTTCTTC.

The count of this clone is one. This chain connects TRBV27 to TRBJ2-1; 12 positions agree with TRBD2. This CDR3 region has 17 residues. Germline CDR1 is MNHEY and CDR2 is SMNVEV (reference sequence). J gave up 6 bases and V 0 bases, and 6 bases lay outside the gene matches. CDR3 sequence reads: CASSLSKLAGGLNEQFF. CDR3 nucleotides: TGTGCCAGCAGTTTATCGAAGCTAGCGGGGGGGCTCAATGAGCAGTTCTTC.

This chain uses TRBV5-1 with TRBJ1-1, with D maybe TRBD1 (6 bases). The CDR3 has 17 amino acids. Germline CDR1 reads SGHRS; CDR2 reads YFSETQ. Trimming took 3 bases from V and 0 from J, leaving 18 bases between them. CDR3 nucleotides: TGCGCCAGCAGCTATTCCTTGACAGGCCTATTGAACACTGAAGCTTTCTTT. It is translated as CASSYSLTGLLNTEAFF.

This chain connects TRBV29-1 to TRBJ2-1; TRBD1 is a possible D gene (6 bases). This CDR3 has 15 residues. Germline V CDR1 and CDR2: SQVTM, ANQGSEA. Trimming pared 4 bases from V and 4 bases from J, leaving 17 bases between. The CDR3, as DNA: TGCAGCGTTGGGGCTTGGGGACACTTTTACAATGAGCAGTTCTTC. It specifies CSVGAWGHFYNEQFF.

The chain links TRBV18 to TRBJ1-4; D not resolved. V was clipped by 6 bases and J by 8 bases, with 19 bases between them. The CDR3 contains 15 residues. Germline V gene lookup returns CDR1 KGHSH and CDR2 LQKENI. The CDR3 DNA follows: TGTGCCAGCTCGCGGGAACAAGGGCAGGTAGAAAAACTGTTTTTT. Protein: CASSREQGQVEKLFF.

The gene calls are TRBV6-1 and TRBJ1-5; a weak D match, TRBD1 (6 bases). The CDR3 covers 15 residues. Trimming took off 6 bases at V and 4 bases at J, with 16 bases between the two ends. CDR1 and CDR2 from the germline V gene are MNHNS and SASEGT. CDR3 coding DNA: TGTGCCAGCAGGGGATTAGGGCAGGGGAATCAGCCCCAGCATTTT. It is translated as CASRGLGQGNQPQHF.

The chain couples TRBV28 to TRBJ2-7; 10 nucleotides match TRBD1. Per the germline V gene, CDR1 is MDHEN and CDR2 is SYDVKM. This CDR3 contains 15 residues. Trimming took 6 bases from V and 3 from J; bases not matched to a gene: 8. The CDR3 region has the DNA TGTGCCAGCAGCACGCCGGGACAGGGGCTCTACGAGCAGTACTTC. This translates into CASSTPGQGLYEQYF.

The CDR3 protein is CASSLGTGGLQETQYF. The CDR3, as DNA: TGTGCCAGCAGCCTGGGGACAGGGGGGCTTCAAGAGACCCAGTACTTC. The gene calls are TRBV7-9 and TRBJ2-5, with 11 positions matching TRBD1. The trim removed 5 bases at V and 2 bases at J, leaving 7 bases unmatched. The CDR3 sequence is 16 residues long. CDR1 and CDR2 from the germline V gene are SEHNR and FQNEAQ (reference sequence).

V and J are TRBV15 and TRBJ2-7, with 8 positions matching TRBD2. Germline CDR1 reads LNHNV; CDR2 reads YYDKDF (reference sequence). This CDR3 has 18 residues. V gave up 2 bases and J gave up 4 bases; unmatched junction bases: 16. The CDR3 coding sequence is TGTGCCACCAGCAGATCCTCCCCCCGGGAGGGGCCCTCTTACGAGCAGTACTTC. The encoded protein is CATSRSSPREGPSYEQYF.

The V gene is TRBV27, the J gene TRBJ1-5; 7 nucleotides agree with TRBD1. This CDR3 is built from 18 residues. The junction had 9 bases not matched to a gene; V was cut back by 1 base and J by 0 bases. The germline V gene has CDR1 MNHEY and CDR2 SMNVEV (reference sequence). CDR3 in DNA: TGTGCCAGCAGTTTATTCGCAGGGGGGATGTCTAGCAATCAGCCCCAGCATTTT. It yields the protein CASSLFAGGMSSNQPQHF.

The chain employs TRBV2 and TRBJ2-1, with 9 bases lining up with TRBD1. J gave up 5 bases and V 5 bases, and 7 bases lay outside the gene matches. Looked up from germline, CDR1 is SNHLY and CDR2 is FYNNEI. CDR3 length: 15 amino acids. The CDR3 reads CASSTQGALNNEQFF. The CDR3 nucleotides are TGTGCCAGCAGTACACAGGGGGCCCTAAACAATGAGCAGTTCTTC. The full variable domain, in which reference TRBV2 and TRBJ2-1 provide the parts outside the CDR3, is EPEVTQTPSHQVTQMGQEVILRCVPISNHLYFYWYRQILGQKVEFLVSFYNNEISEKSEIFDDQFSVERPDGSNFTLKIRSTKLEDSAMYFCASSTQGALNNEQFFGPGTRLTVL.

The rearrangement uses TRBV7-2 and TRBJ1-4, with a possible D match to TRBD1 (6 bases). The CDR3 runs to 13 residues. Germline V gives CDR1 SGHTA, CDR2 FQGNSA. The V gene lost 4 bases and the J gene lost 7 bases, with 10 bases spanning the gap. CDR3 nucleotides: TGTGCCAGCAGCTCCGGACAGATTGAAAAACTGTTTTTT. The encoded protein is CASSSGQIEKLFF.

The CDR3 coding sequence is TGTGCCCATCGACTAGCGGGAGGATACAATGAGCAGTTCTTC. Translating gives CAHRLAGGYNEQFF. The chain uses TRBV30 and TRBJ2-1, with TRBD2 identical over 13 bases. V dropped 8 bases and J dropped 4; count of bases not matched to a gene: 5. Germline CDR1 is GTSNPN and CDR2 is SVGIG (reference sequence). The CDR3 extends over 14 amino acids.

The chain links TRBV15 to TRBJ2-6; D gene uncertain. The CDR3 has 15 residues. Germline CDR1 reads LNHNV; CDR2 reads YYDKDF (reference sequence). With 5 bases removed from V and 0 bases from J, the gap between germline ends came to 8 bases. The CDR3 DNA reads TGTGCCACCAGCCCCGGGTACTCTGGGGCCAACGTCCTGACTTTC. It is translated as CATSPGYSGANVLTF. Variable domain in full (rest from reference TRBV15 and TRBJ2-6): DAMVIQNPRYQVTQFGKPVTLSCSQTLNHNVMYWYQQKSSQAPKLLFHYYDKDFNNEADTPDNFQSRRPNTSFCFLDIRSPGLGDTAMYLCATSPGYSGANVLTFGAGSRLTVL.

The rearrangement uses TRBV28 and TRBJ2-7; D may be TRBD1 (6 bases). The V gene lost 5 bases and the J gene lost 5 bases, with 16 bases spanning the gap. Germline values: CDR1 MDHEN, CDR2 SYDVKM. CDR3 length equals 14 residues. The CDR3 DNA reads TGTGCCAGCAGTACTCGGCAGGGGCGCGACGAGCAGTACTTC. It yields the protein CASSTRQGRDEQYF.